The TCR beta chain described here comes from a study of T-cell memory formation after mild COVID-19 (dated by TCRdb to the early 2020s). With regard to the full study: TCR sequence clusters from the two donors were largely donor specific. The cohort comprised two young, previously healthy adult volunteers, one female and one male. In a couple of donors, T-cell clones that expanded and contracted after mild COVID-19 were tracked by sequencing TCRalpha and TCRbeta repertoires over time.

General findings and caveats noted by the study authors: Only a couple of mild cases were covered by the study, and larger cohorts that include severe cases with pre-infection samples were considered necessary. SARS-CoV-2 specificity of the second-wave clones peaking on day 37 was not confirmed. Contracting CD4+ clones were found mainly in CM and EM memory subsets, while CD8+ clones were enriched in EMRA. From day 15 to 85, contracting clones showed balanced CD4/CD8 phenotypes, whereas a second wave of clones that expanded from day 15 to 37 leaned towards CD4+. Some responding clones were found in pre-infection memory, which suggests that pre-existing cross-reactive memory T cells took part in the SARS-CoV-2 response.

From cysteine to phenylalanine, the CDR3 is 16 amino acids long. Only CDR3 DNA remains: 48 bases, in frame from the first base. The germline V gene yields SGDLS for CDR1 and YYNGEE for CDR2. At the junction V is shortened by 3 bases and J by 2 bases, with 17 bases in between. Ficoll-Paque density gradient centrifugation was used to isolate PBMCs. Worth noting for this clonotype: Its antigen remains undetermined. No quality values exist for individual bases; no much larger clone is one base distant.

Sequencing used an Illumina NovaSeq 6000. Using 5'RACE with constant-segment primers, TCRalpha and TCRbeta cDNA libraries were constructed, with sample barcodes and unique molecular identifiers added in the process. Trizol reagent was used to extract RNA from every sample. Library amplification was performed in two PCR steps, and a second sample barcode and Illumina TruSeq adapters were introduced in the second step. Libraries were sequenced on an Illumina NovaSeq with 2 x 150 bp paired-end reads. Concerning the study's data processing: Demultiplexing of reads and collapsing into UMI-guided consensus sequences were performed with migec v1.2.7. Using mixcr v2.1.11, the UMI consensuses were aligned to TRA and TRB V and J templates and assembled into clonotypes. Clonotypes were classified as expanded or contracted when called significant by both edgeR and NoisET, with noise models trained on biological replicates. For edgeR calls, the cutoffs were a false discovery rate-adjusted p below 0.01 and a log2 fold-change threshold of 1. As an exploratory analysis of dynamics, PCA with hierarchical clustering was applied to max-normalized trajectories of the 1000 most abundant clonotypes. Separately sequenced CD4+ and CD8+ repertoires were used to assign a CD4 or CD8 phenotype to each responding clone. In TCRdb, the public reads were trimmed at Q25 with fastp and aligned with MiXCR, with productive beta chains retained. When rows share a CDR3 protein, they turn into one entry using the most common DNA and genes. The V and J calls reflect TCRdb's pipeline rather than the authors' work. This sample has roughly 110,000 distinct CDR3 sequences in its table, and approximately 15% of those were observed once. Together, the top ten hold 28% of the sample.

Sequenced: PBMCs or a T cell subset sorted from them (not recorded which). Recombination joined TRBV9 with TRBJ2-5, with the D segment possibly TRBD1 or TRBD2, each aligning over 6 bases. The TCR was taken from an adult woman who had mild COVID-19 (a few samples of this study predate the infection). The sample titles of this study are shuffled in the database, so cell type and time point are left out; the donor was told from shared clones. The sequenced DNA: TGTGCCAGCAGCGATCTTAAGGGGGGATTGCAAGAGACCCAGTACTTC. Its protein is CASSDLKGGLQETQYF.